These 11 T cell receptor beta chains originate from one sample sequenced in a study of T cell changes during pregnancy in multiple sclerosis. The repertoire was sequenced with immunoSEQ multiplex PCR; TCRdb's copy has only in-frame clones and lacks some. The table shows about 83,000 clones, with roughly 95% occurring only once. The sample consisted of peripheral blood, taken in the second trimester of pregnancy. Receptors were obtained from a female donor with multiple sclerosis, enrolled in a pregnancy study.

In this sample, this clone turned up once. The CDR3 protein is CASSEAGTGPYEQYF. The DNA for the CDR3 is TGTGCCAGCAGTGAAGCCGGGACAGGGCCGTACGAGCAGTACTTC. V gene TRBV6-1 combines with J gene TRBJ2-7, with 9 bases matching TRBD1. V dropped 0 bases and J dropped 4; count of bases not matched to a gene: 4. This CDR3 has 15 amino acids. Germline V lookup: CDR1 MNHNS, CDR2 SASEGT.

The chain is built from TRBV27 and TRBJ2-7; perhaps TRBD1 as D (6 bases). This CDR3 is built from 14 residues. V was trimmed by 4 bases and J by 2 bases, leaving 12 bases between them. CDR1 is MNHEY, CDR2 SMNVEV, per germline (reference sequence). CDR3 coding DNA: TGTGCCAGCAGTTCCCTGGACAGAGCCTACGAGCAGTACTTC. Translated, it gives CASSSLDRAYEQYF.

The CDR3 DNA reads TGTGCCAGCAGTGAATCTGGCGGAGCTGGGGCCAACGTCCTGACTTTC. Translating it yields CASSESGGAGANVLTF. The gene calls are TRBV6-1 and TRBJ2-6; D call uncertain. Germline loops: CDR1 MNHNS, CDR2 SASEGT. The V gene lost 2 bases and the J gene lost 2 bases, with 10 bases spanning the gap. CDR3 length: 16 amino acids.

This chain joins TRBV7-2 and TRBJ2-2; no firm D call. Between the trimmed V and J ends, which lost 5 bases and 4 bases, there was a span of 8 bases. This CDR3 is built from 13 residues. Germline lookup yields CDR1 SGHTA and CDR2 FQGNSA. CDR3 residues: CASSLGPTGELFF. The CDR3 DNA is TGTGCCAGCAGCCTGGGCCCCACCGGGGAGCTGTTTTTT.

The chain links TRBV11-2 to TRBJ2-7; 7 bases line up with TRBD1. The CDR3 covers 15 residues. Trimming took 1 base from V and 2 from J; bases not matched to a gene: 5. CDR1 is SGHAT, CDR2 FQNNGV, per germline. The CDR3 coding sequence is TGTGCCAGCAGCTTAGGCCCCGGGACAGCCTACGAGCAGTACTTC. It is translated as CASSLGPGTAYEQYF. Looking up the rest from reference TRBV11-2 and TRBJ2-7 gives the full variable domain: EAGVAQSPRYKIIEKRQSVAFWCNPISGHATLYWYQQILGQGPKLLIQFQNNGVVDDSQLPKDRFSAERLKGVDSTLKIQPAKLEDSAVYLCASSLGPGTAYEQYFGPGTRLTVT.

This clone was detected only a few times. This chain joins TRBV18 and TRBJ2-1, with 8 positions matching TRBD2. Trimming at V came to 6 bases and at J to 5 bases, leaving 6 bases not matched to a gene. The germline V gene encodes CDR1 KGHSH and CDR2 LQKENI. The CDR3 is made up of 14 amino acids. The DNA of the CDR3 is TGTGCCAGCTCCCCCCTAGCGGGTAACAATGAGCAGTTCTTC. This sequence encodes CASSPLAGNNEQFF. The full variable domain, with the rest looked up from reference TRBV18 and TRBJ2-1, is NAGVMQNPRHLVRRRGQEARLRCSPMKGHSHVYWYRQLPEEGLKFMVYLQKENIIDESGMPKERFSAEFPKEGPSILRIQQVVRGDSAAYFCASSPLAGNNEQFFGPGTRLTVL.

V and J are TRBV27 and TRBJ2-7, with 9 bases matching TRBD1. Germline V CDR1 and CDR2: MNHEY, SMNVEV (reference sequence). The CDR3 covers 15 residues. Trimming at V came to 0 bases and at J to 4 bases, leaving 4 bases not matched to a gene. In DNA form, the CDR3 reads TGTGCCAGCAGTTTATCGAGGGACAGGGCATACGAGCAGTACTTC. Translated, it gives CASSLSRDRAYEQYF.

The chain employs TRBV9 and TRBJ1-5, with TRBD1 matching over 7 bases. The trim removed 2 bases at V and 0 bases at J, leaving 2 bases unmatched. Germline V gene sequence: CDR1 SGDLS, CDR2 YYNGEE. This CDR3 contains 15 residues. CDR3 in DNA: TGTGCCAGCAGCGTCTGGGACAGTAGCAATCAGCCCCAGCATTTT. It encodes CASSVWDSSNQPQHF.

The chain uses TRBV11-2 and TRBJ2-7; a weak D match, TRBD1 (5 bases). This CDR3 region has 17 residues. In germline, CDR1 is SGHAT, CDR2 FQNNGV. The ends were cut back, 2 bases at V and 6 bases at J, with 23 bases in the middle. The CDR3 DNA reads TGTGCCAGCAGCTTATGGGAAACAGGCCGAGGCTTTGCCGAGCAGTACTTC. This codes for CASSLWETGRGFAEQYF.

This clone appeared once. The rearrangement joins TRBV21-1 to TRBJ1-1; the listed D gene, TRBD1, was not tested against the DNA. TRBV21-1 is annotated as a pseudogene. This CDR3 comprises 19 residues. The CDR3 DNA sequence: TGTGCCAGCAGCAAAGCGCTTGGGACAGGGCGCCACTGGAACACTGAAGCTTTCTTT. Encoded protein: CASSKALGTGRHWNTEAFF.

CDR3 in amino acids: CTSSQDTGRCTGELFF. In nucleotides, the CDR3 is TGCACCAGCAGCCAAGATACAGGCCGTTGCACCGGGGAGCTGTTTTTT. The chain recombines TRBV1 with TRBJ2-2; the D call of TRBD1 is as the table states it, not checked on the DNA. TRBV1 is marked as a pseudogene. CDR3 length: 16 residues.